These 26 T cell receptor beta chains came from one sample sequenced in a study of shared clonotypes between healthy human individuals. Assay used: immunoSEQ multiplex PCR; TCRdb lists only in-frame clones, some missing. The profile covers over a million clones, with approximately 97% appearing a single time and over 1% taken by the ten largest. Specimen: naive CD4+ T cells sorted from blood. The subset was: CD45RA+ positively selected. Source of these receptors: a man between 25 and 39 years old in good health.

The chain employs TRBV11-2 and TRBJ1-4; no definite D call. CDR3 length: 19 amino acids. Trimming removed 1 base from V and 5 bases from J, with 23 bases in between. The V gene's germline CDR1 is SGHAT and CDR2 FQNNGV. The CDR3 is CASSLVSGSFPAWNEKLFF. In nucleotides, the CDR3 is TGTGCCAGCAGCTTAGTGTCCGGGAGTTTCCCGGCGTGGAATGAAAAACTGTTTTTT.

A note on this clone: Different DNA sequences within this sample yield the same CDR3. This chain joins TRBV10-3 and TRBJ2-3, with D unclear. Trimming removed 4 bases from V and 6 bases from J, with 5 bases in between. Germline CDR1 reads ENHRY; CDR2 reads SYGVKD. This CDR3 comprises 11 residues. The CDR3 region is CAISVLDTQYF. CDR3 sequence (DNA): TGTGCCATCAGTGTCTTGGATACGCAGTATTTT.

The V call is TRBV27, the J call TRBJ2-3, with TRBD2 identical over 10 bases. J lost 1 base, V lost 3 bases, and 13 bases had no gene match. The CDR3 contains 19 residues. The germline gives CDR1 MNHEY, CDR2 SMNVEV (reference sequence). CDR3 sequence: CASSFIGQREGHGTDTQYF. In DNA form, the CDR3 reads TGTGCCAGCAGTTTTATAGGCCAGCGGGAGGGCCATGGCACAGATACGCAGTATTTT.

The genes are TRBV14 and TRBJ2-7; D is undetermined. The ends were cut back, 1 base at V and 3 bases at J, with 7 bases in the middle. This CDR3 comprises 13 residues. The germline V gene has CDR1 SGHDN and CDR2 FVKESK. CDR3: CASSQGPYYEQYF. CDR3 DNA sequence: TGTGCCAGCAGCCAAGGACCTTACTACGAGCAGTACTTC.

A remark on this clone: This CDR3 is also generated by other DNA sequences in the sample. This sequence joins TRBV18 and TRBJ2-5; no firm D call. The germline V and J ends were trimmed by 2 bases and 2 bases, with 9 bases remaining between them. CDR3 length: 14 residues. In germline, CDR1 is KGHSH, CDR2 LQKENI. This chain's CDR3 is CASSPGRLQETQYF. The CDR3 region has the DNA TGTGCCAGCTCACCAGGCAGGCTACAAGAGACCCAGTACTTC. Variable domain in full (rest from reference TRBV18 and TRBJ2-5): NAGVMQNPRHLVRRRGQEARLRCSPMKGHSHVYWYRQLPEEGLKFMVYLQKENIIDESGMPKERFSAEFPKEGPSILRIQQVVRGDSAAYFCASSPGRLQETQYFGPGTRLLVL.

The gene calls are TRBV2 and TRBJ2-1, with TRBD2 matching over 7 bases. The germline V gene has CDR1 SNHLY and CDR2 FYNNEI. With V trimmed by 8 bases and J by 3 bases, 19 bases remained unmatched. The CDR3 loop spans 18 amino acids. The CDR3, as DNA: TGTGCCAGCTCTCCCACCGTCAGGGCTAGCGGATACTACAATGAGCAGTTCTTC. This translates into CASSPTVRASGYYNEQFF.

The chain couples TRBV4-3 to TRBJ2-5, with D perhaps matching TRBD1 (6 bases). The germline gives CDR1 LGHNA, CDR2 YSLEER. The CDR3 sequence is 17 residues long. Trimming removed 0 bases from V and 5 bases from J, with 19 bases in between. This CDR3 is CASSQDVPGALMETQYF. For the CDR3, the DNA is TGCGCCAGCAGCCAAGATGTTCCAGGGGCCCTAATGGAGACCCAGTACTTC.

Comment on this clone: The sample carries other DNA sequences with the same CDR3. V usage is TRBV7-9 and J usage is TRBJ2-7, with unresolved D. The V gene lost 6 bases and the J gene lost 2 bases, with 11 bases spanning the gap. The CDR3 consists of 13 residues. Germline V gene sequence: CDR1 SEHNR, CDR2 FQNEAQ (reference sequence). The CDR3 coding sequence is TGTGCCAGCAGTCCAAGACTTGCCTACGAGCAGTACTTC. It codes for CASSPRLAYEQYF.

The J gene is TRBJ2-1, the V gene TRBV11-3, with 10 bases lining up with TRBD1. Germline V lookup: CDR1 SGHNT, CDR2 YENEEA. The CDR3 runs 17 residues. Trimming removed 1 base from V and 7 bases from J; junction bases left unmatched: 10. The CDR3: CASSLGIGTGVGNEQFF. In nucleotides, the CDR3 is TGTGCCAGCAGCTTAGGTATCGGGACAGGGGTAGGGAATGAGCAGTTCTTC.

Here the CDR3 reads CASSIRQGNTGELFF. In DNA form, the CDR3 reads TGTGCCAGTAGTATTAGACAGGGGAACACCGGGGAGCTGTTTTTT. The chain couples TRBV19 to TRBJ2-2, with 7 bases aligning to TRBD1. The CDR3 has 15 residues. The junction had 2 bases not matched to a gene; V was cut back by 3 bases and J by 1 base. Germline lookup yields CDR1 LNHDA and CDR2 SQIVND (reference sequence).

The V gene is TRBV5-6, the J gene TRBJ2-7; 9 bases line up with TRBD2. Trimming cost V 6 bases and J 4 bases; bases outside gene matches: 11. Germline CDR1 SGHDT, CDR2 YYEEEE. CDR3 length: 15 residues. CDR3 protein: CASTRSSGSIYEQYF. The CDR3 DNA is TGTGCCAGCACCCGGAGTAGCGGGAGCATATACGAGCAGTACTTC.

This clone has only one observation. Germline and junction disagree at one end, which may indicate a read error. V usage is TRBV7-7 and J usage is TRBJ2-5, with TRBD1 identical over 8 bases. CDR1 is SSHAT and CDR2 is FNYEAQ in the germline V gene (reference sequence). There are 15 residues in the CDR3. In DNA, the CDR3 is TGTGCTAGCAGCTCTGACAGGGGTGCATCGGAGACCCAGTACTTC. It encodes CASSSDRGASETQYF.

The V gene is TRBV7-2, the J gene TRBJ2-7; 10 nucleotides line up with TRBD2. CDR1 is SGHTA and CDR2 is FQGNSA in the germline V gene. This CDR3 is 15 amino acids long. V lost 4 bases, J lost 2 bases, and 5 bases stayed unmatched. The CDR3 DNA is TGTGCCAGCAGCTCCTCTAGCGGGAGTCCCTACGAGCAGTACTTC. Amino acid sequence: CASSSSSGSPYEQYF.

The chain carries TRBV6-6 and TRBJ1-1; no firm D call. The ends were cut back, 6 bases at V and 0 bases at J, with 11 bases in the middle. Germline assignment: CDR1 MNHNY and CDR2 SVGAGI (reference sequence). The CDR3 runs 14 residues. The chain's CDR3 is CASSRTEMNTEAFF. CDR3 nucleotide sequence: TGTGCCAGCAGCAGAACAGAAATGAACACTGAAGCTTTCTTT.

The gene calls are TRBV6-1 and TRBJ2-5; D is unclear. There are 11 residues in the CDR3. The V gene's germline CDR1 is MNHNS and CDR2 SASEGT. V was shortened by 2 bases and J by 5 bases, with 3 bases between the two germline ends. Written as DNA, the CDR3 is TGTGCCAGCAGTGAATATGAGACCCAGTACTTC. This gives the protein CASSEYETQYF.

This clone appeared once. The chain uses TRBV5-1 and TRBJ2-7, with 7 positions matching TRBD1. This CDR3 is 13 amino acids long. With 2 bases clipped from V and 7 bases from J, the junction kept 6 bases outside the gene matches. Germline loops: CDR1 SGHRS, CDR2 YFSETQ. The CDR3 sequence: CASSFEGAGEQYF. The CDR3 nucleotides are TGCGCCAGCAGCTTTGAGGGGGCAGGGGAGCAGTACTTC.

This sequence joins TRBV6-1 and TRBJ1-5, with D perhaps TRBD1 (6 bases). The CDR3 is made up of 15 amino acids. Germline CDR1 MNHNS, CDR2 SASEGT. Trimming stripped 4 bases from V and 5 bases from J, with 15 bases between. CDR3: CASSAGQMGDQPQHF. The CDR3 DNA sequence: TGTGCCAGCAGTGCCGGACAGATGGGGGATCAGCCCCAGCATTTT.

To note about this clone: Distinct nucleotide sequences in the sample also encode this CDR3. The J gene is TRBJ1-2, the V gene TRBV7-9, with a possible D match to TRBD1 (5 bases). This CDR3 spans 15 amino acids. Germline V gene sequence: CDR1 SEHNR, CDR2 FQNEAQ (reference sequence). V was cut by 5 bases and J by 2 bases, with 15 bases left in between. DNA of the CDR3: TGTGCCAGCAGCCTGGCGGGGGGTTCAAACTATGGCTACACCTTC. As protein: CASSLAGGSNYGYTF.

This clone has just one count. This rearrangement joins TRBV11-2 to TRBJ1-3, with D unclear. V lost 1 base, J lost 0 bases, and 13 bases lay in between. The germline V gene has CDR1 SGHAT and CDR2 FQNNGV. This CDR3 contains 17 residues. This CDR3 is CASSLVGTALSGNTIYF. CDR3 nucleotides: TGTGCCAGCAGCTTAGTAGGTACGGCGCTCTCTGGAAACACCATATATTTT.

This rearrangement joins TRBV7-6 to TRBJ2-1, with TRBD1 matching over 11 bases. The germline CDR1 and CDR2 sequences are SGHVS and FNYEAQ. The V gene end was trimmed by 3 bases and the J gene end by 5 bases; junction bases not matched to a gene: 3. The CDR3 runs 15 residues. CDR3 protein: CASSFWTGGHNEQFF. CDR3 bases: TGTGCCAGCAGCTTTTGGACAGGGGGCCACAATGAGCAGTTCTTC.

This chain links TRBV28 with TRBJ1-4, with no clear D. Trimming removed 1 base from V and 9 bases from J, with 9 bases in between. This CDR3 region has 13 residues. Per germline, CDR1 MDHEN and CDR2 SYDVKM. CDR3 DNA sequence: TGTGCCAGCAGTTTATTATCAGAAAAAAAACTGTTTTTT. This codes for CASSLLSEKKLFF.

This clone occurred once. The chain has TRBV6-6 and TRBJ2-2; 7 bases fit TRBD1. Per the germline V gene, CDR1 is MNHNY and CDR2 is SVGAGI (reference sequence). The V gene end was trimmed by 7 bases and the J gene end by 7 bases; junction bases not matched to a gene: 15. The CDR3 totals 16 residues. In DNA form, the CDR3 reads TGTGCCAGCATCAAAGCCATACAGGGGTTCGTCGGGGAGCTGTTTTTT. Its translation is CASIKAIQGFVGELFF.

The genes are TRBV5-1 and TRBJ2-7; TRBD2 agrees at 13 bases. This CDR3 contains 18 residues. The germline gives CDR1 SGHRS, CDR2 YFSETQ. The ends lost 0 bases at V and 0 bases at J; junction bases unmatched: 6. In DNA, the CDR3 is TGCGCCAGCAGCTTGGGACTAGCGGGAGGTTCATTCTCCTACGAGCAGTACTTC. Amino acid sequence: CASSLGLAGGSFSYEQYF.

The V call is TRBV5-6, the J call TRBJ1-1; D perhaps matches TRBD1 (5 bases). The CDR3 is 16 amino acids. Germline CDR1 is SGHDT and CDR2 is YYEEEE. The V gene lost 2 bases and the J gene lost 10 bases, with 24 bases spanning the gap. The CDR3 bases are TGTGCCAGCAGCTTTTTCGATCCAGGGAACGGGGAAACAGCTTTCTTT. The encoded protein is CASSFFDPGNGETAFF.

V gene TRBV28 combines with J gene TRBJ1-5, with TRBD1 matching 7 bases. Germline CDR1 and CDR2: MDHEN and SYDVKM. V was pared by 10 bases and J by 7 bases, with 7 bases of the junction left unmatched. The CDR3 has 12 amino acids. CDR3 nucleotides: TGTGCCACCTGGGACAGTTTACAGCCCCAGCATTTT. Translation gives CATWDSLQPQHF.

The chain recombines TRBV4-2 with TRBJ2-1; 9 bases are shared with TRBD1. The CDR3 is made up of 15 amino acids. CDR1 is LGHNA, CDR2 YNFKEQ, per germline. Trimming took 4 bases from V and 8 from J; bases not matched to a gene: 9. In DNA form, the CDR3 reads TGTGCCAGCAGCCTTTCGGGACAGGGAGGCGATGAGCAGTTCTTC. Amino acid sequence: CASSLSGQGGDEQFF.